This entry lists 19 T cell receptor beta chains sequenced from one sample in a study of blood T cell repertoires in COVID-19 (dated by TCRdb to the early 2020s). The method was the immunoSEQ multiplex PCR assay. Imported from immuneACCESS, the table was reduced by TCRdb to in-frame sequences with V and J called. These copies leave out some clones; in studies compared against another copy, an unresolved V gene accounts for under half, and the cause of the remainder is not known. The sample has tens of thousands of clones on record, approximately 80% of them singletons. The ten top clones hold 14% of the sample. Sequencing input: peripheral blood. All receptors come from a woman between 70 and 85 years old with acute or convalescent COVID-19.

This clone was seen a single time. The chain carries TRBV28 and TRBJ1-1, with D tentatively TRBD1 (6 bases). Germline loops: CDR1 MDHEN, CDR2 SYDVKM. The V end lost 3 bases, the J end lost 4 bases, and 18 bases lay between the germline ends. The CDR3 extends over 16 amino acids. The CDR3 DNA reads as TGTGCCAGCAGTTTTCCCTGGGGGCCCACGGGCACTGAAGCTTTCTTT. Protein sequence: CASSFPWGPTGTEAFF.

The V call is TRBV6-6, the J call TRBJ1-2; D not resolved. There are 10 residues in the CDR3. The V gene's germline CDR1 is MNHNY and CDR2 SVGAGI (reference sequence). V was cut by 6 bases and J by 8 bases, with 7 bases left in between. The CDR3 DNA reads TGTGCCAGCAGATCCAGAGGCTACACCTTC. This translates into CASRSRGYTF.

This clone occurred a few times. Written as DNA, the CDR3 is TGTGCCAGCTCCCCCAGATCGGGAGGCGATACGCAGTATTTT. Protein: CASSPRSGGDTQYF. The V gene is TRBV18, the J gene TRBJ2-3, with TRBD2 matching 7 bases. CDR1 is KGHSH, CDR2 LQKENI, per germline. V lost 6 bases to trimming and J lost 6 bases; unmatched junction nucleotides: 9. The CDR3 has 14 amino acids.

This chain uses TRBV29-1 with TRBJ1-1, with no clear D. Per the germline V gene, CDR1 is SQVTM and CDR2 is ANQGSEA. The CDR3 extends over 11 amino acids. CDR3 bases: TGCAATTGCTGGGCTGTTGCTGAAGCTTTCTTT. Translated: CNCWAVAEAFF.

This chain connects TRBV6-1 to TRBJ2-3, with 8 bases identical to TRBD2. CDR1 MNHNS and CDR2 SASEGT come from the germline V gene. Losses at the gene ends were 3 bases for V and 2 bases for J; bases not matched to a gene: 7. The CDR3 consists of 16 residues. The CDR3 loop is CASSDRTSGYTDTQYF. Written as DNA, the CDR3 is TGTGCCAGCAGTGACCGCACTAGCGGTTACACAGATACGCAGTATTTT.

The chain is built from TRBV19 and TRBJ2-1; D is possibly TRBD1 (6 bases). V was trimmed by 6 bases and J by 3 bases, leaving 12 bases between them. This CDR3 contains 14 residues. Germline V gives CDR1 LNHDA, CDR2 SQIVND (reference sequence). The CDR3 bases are TGTGCCAGTAGGAAAGGGGGATACTACAATGAGCAGTTCTTC. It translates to CASRKGGYYNEQFF.

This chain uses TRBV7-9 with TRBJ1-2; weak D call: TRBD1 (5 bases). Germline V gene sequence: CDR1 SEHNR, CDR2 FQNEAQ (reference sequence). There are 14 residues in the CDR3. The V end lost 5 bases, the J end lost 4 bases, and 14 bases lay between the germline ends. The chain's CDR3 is CASSPVDRSYGYTF. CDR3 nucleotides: TGTGCCAGCAGCCCCGTTGACAGAAGCTATGGCTACACCTTC.

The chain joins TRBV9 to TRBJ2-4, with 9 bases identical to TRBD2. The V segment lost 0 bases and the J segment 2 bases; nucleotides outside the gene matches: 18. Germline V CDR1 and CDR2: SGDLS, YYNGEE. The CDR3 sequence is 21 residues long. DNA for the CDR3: TGTGCCAGCAGCGTAGAATCGGTTATAGCGGGAGTACGTGGATCCAAAAACATTCAGTACTTC. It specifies CASSVESVIAGVRGSKNIQYF.

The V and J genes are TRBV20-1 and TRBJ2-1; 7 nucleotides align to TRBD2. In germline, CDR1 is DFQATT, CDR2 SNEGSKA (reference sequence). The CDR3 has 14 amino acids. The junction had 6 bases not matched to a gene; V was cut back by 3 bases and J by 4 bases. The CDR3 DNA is TGCAGTGCTAGTGGTCTAGCGGAGTACAATGAGCAGTTCTTC. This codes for CSASGLAEYNEQFF.

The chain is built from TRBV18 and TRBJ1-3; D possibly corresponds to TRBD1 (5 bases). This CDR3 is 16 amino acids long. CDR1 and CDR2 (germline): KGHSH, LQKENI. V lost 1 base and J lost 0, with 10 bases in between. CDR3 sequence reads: CASSPQQVPSGNTIYF. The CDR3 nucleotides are TGTGCCAGCTCACCACAACAGGTCCCCTCTGGAAACACCATATATTTT.

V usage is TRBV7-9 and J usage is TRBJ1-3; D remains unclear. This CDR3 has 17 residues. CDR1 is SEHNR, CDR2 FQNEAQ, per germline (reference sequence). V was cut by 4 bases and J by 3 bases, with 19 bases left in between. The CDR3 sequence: CASSSPVRTRGGNTIYF. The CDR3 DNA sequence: TGTGCCAGCAGCTCCCCTGTCCGGACTAGAGGTGGAAACACCATATATTTT.

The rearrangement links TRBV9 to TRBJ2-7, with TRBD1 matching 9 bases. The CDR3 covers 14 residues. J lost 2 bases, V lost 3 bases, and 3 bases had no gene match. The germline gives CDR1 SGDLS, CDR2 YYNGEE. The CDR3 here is CASSAGTGTYEQYF. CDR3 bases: TGTGCCAGCAGCGCCGGGACAGGGACCTACGAGCAGTACTTC.

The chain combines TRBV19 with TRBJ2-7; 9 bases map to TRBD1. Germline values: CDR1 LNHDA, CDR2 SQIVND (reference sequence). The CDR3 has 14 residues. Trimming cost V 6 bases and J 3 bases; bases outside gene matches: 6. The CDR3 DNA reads TGTGCCAGTAGCCCCCGGGACAGGGTCTACGAGCAGTACTTC. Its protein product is CASSPRDRVYEQYF.

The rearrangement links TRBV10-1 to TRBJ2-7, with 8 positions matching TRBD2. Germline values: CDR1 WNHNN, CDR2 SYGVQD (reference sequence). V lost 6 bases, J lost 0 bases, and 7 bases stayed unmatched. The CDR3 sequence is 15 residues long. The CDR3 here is CASSAISGSSYEQYF. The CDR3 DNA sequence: TGCGCCAGCAGCGCCATAAGCGGGAGCTCCTACGAGCAGTACTTC.

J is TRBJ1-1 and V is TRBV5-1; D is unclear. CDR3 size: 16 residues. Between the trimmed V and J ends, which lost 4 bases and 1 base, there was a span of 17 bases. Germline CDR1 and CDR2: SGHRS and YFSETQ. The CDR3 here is CASSPGSARTNTEAFF. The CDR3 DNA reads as TGCGCCAGCAGCCCGGGAAGCGCCAGGACGAACACTGAAGCTTTCTTT.

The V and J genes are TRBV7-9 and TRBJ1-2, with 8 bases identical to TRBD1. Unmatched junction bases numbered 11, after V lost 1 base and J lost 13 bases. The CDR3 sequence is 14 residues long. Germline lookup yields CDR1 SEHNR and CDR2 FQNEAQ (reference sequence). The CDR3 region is CASSLGARDRPLTF. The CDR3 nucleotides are TGTGCCAGCAGCTTAGGAGCCCGGGACAGGCCTCTCACCTTC.

In nucleotides, the CDR3 is TGTGCCAGCAGCCCGGGGAACAGAGACTCTGGAAACACCATATATTTT. It is translated as CASSPGNRDSGNTIYF. The chain employs TRBV3-1 (or the pseudogene TRBV3-2) and TRBJ1-3; the D is unclear. CDR1 LGHDT and CDR2 YNNKEL come from the germline V gene (reference sequence). The CDR3 sequence is 16 residues long. V dropped 4 bases and J dropped 0 bases, with 13 bases sitting between them.

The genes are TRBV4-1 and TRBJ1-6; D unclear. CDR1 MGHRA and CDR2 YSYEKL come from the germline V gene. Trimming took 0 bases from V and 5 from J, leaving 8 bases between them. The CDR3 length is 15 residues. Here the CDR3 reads CASSQERHDNSPLHF. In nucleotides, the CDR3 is TGCGCCAGCAGCCAAGAGAGGCACGATAATTCACCCCTCCACTTT.

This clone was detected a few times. The CDR3 protein is CASSRYTGAEGEQFF. The CDR3 DNA follows: TGTGCCAGCAGCCGATACACAGGTGCCGAAGGGGAGCAGTTCTTC. The rearrangement uses TRBV6-5 and TRBJ2-1; D is perhaps TRBD1 (5 bases). From germline, CDR1 is MNHEY and CDR2 SVGAGI. This CDR3 contains 15 residues. Trimming cost V 6 bases and J 10 bases, with 22 bases left between them.